The clone carrying this TCR beta chain was counted ten times or more. This specimen belongs to a study of CD8 T cells in ankylosing spondylitis. V gave up 4 bases and J gave up 1 base, with 10 bases separating them. The germline gives CDR1 ENHRY, CDR2 SYGVKD. This CDR3 is 14 amino acids long. MiXCR, applied by TCRdb to the 5' RACE reads, yields one record per CDR3 protein. The sample consists of some 40,000 distinct CDR3 sequences, 10% of them appearing once. The chain combines TRBV10-3 with TRBJ2-5; D may be TRBD2 (6 bases). The sequence was obtained from a male donor with ankylosing spondylitis or in good health (not recorded which). The sample consisted of blood, either unsorted or a sorted T cell fraction (not recorded which). The CDR3 DNA reads TGTGCCATCAGTGTGCGGCGGGGCCAAGAGACCCAGTACTTC. It translates to CAISVRRGQETQYF.